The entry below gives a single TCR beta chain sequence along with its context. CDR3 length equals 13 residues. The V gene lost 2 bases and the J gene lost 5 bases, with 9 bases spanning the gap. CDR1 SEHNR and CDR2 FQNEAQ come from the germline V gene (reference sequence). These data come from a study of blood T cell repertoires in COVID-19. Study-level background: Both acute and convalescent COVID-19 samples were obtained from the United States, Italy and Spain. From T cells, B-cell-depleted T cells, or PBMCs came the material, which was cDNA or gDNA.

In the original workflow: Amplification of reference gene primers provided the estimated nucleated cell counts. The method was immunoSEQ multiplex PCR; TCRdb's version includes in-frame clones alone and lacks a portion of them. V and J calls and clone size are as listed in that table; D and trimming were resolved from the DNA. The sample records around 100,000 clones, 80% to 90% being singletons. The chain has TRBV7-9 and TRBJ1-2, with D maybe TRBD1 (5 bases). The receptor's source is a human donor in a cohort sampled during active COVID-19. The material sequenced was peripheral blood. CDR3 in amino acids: CASSLPGGYGYTF. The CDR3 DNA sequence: TGTGCCAGCAGCTTACCCGGGGGGTATGGCTACACCTTC.